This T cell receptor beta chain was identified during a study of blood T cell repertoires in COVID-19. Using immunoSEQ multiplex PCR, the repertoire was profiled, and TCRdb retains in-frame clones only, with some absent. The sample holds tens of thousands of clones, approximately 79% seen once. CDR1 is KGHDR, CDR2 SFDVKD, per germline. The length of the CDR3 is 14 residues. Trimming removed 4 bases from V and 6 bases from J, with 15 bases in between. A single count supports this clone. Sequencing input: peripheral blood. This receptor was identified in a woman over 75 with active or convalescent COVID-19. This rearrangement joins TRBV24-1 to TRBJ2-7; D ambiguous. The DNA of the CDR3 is TGTGCCACCAGTGACGCCGACGTAGCCTCCGAGCAGTACTTC. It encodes CATSDADVASEQYF.